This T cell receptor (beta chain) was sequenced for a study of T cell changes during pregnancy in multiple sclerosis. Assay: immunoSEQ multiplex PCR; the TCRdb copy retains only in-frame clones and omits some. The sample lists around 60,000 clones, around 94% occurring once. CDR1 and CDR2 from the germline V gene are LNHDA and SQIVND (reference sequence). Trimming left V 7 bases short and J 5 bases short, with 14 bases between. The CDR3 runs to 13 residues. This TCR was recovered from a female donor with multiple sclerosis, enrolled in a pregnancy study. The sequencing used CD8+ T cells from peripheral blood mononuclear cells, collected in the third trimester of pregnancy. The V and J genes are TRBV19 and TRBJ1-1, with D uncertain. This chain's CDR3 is CASIGPPGTEAFF. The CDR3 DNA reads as TGTGCCAGTATCGGACCTCCGGGGACTGAAGCTTTCTTT.